Shown below are 14 T cell receptor beta chains from a single sample sequenced in a study of T cells in women clearing cervical HPV infection. The assay was immunoSEQ multiplex PCR, and TCRdb's table has in-frame clones only and misses some. The data show tens of thousands of clones, and the top ten clones hold 0.98%. Sequences were obtained from blood buffy coat. Receptors originate from a woman aged 18-70 years with a cervical HPV16 infection that either progressed to CIN3+ or cleared (not recorded which).

Turning to this clone: The observed sequence ends 3 residues before the CDR3 terminus, with the missing tail filled in from the germline J gene. The chain joins TRBV5-1 to TRBJ2-3; 8 bases align to TRBD2. The CDR3 contains 15 residues. The junction had 6 bases not matched to a gene; V was cut back by 2 bases and J by 4 bases. Germline loops: CDR1 SGHRS, CDR2 YFSETQ. The CDR3 bases that were read are TGCGCCAGCAGCTTTTCGGGACTAGTGGCAGATACG. It specifies CASSFSGLVADT. In full, the CDR3 reads CASSFSGLVADTQYF.

A word on this clone: Coverage ceases 3 residues before the CDR3 finishes, and the germline J gene fills in the end. The genes are TRBV7-2 and TRBJ2-5; D is unresolved. The CDR3 sequence is 14 residues long. CDR1 is SGHTA, CDR2 FQGNSA, per germline. The CDR3 bases that were read are TGTGCCAGCAGCTTAGTCGTAAAGGCAGATACC. Its protein is CASSLVVKADT. The whole CDR3 region reads CASSLVVKADTQYF.

Points on this clone: The read comes to an end 3 residues before the CDR3 does, leaving the germline J gene to fill in the end. The chain has TRBV6-1 and TRBJ1-6, with D unresolved. The CDR3 is made up of 11 amino acids. Germline V gene lookup returns CDR1 MNHNS and CDR2 SASEGT. Trimming took off 4 bases at V and 8 bases at J, with 3 bases between the two ends. Incomplete CDR3 DNA: TGTGCCAGCAGTGGGCATTCACCC. Translating it yields CASSGHSP. In full, the CDR3 reads CASSGHSPLHF.

Notes on this clone: The observed sequence ends 3 residues before the CDR3 terminus, with the missing tail filled in from the germline J gene. V gene TRBV5-1 combines with J gene TRBJ1-6, with D unresolved. The V end was cut by 1 base, the J end by 5 bases, with 10 bases between. Germline V gene sequence: CDR1 SGHRS, CDR2 YFSETQ. CDR3 size: 15 residues. The CDR3 loop is CASSLSTTHNSPLHF. The covered CDR3 bases are TGCGCCAGCAGCTTGTCGACGACACATAATTCACCC.

As to this clone: A junction boundary mismatches the germline segment, possibly from a read error. The read ends 3 residues before the CDR3 terminus; that terminus is restored from the germline J gene. This rearrangement joins TRBV19 to TRBJ1-4; possibly TRBD1 for D (5 bases). Germline V lookup: CDR1 LNHDA, CDR2 SQIVND (reference sequence). The CDR3 spans 12 residues. CDR3 region: CASSMGRTPLFF. CDR3 bases read: TGTGCCAGCAGTATGGGGAGGACACCA.

A note on this clone: The read stops 3 residues short of the end of the CDR3; the missing end is completed from the germline J gene. V and J are TRBV20-1 and TRBJ2-1, with D possibly matching TRBD2 (6 bases). The CDR3 length is 12 residues. The V and J ends lost 3 bases and 7 bases respectively, with 10 bases between them. From germline, CDR1 is DFQATT and CDR2 SNEGSKA (reference sequence). The part of the CDR3 DNA that was read is TGCAGTGCTAGGGCGGGGTTTAATGAG. Amino acids: CSARAGFNE. The whole CDR3 sequence is CSARAGFNEQFF.

In regard to this clone: The CDR3 is cut off 3 residues early in the read; its end comes from the germline J gene. The rearrangement joins TRBV19 to TRBJ2-3; D remains unclear. The CDR3 runs to 12 residues. Germline V lookup: CDR1 LNHDA, CDR2 SQIVND (reference sequence). V was cut by 8 bases and J by 4 bases, with 10 bases left in between. CDR3 residues: CASSPTSDTQYF. The DNA read from the CDR3 is TGTGCCAGTTCTCCTACCTCAGATACG.

Details on this clone: Read data end 3 residues before the CDR3 end; the end is taken from the germline J gene. The chain links TRBV6-1 to TRBJ2-3, with a possible D match to TRBD1 (5 bases). CDR1 is MNHNS, CDR2 SASEGT, per germline. V shed 3 bases and J shed 1 base, with 5 bases lying between them. The CDR3 has 13 amino acids. Incomplete CDR3 DNA: TGTGCCAGCAGTGAGGGGCGCACAGATACG. Encoded protein: CASSEGRTDT. The full CDR3 protein reads CASSEGRTDTQYF.

A remark on this clone: With the read ending 3 residues before the CDR3 end, the germline J gene is used to fill in that end. The chain links TRBV20-1 to TRBJ2-7; TRBD2 is a possible D gene (5 bases). This CDR3 is 13 amino acids long. Trimming stripped 0 bases from V and 6 bases from J, with 12 bases between. CDR1 and CDR2 from the germline V gene are DFQATT and SNEGSKA (reference sequence). CDR3 bases read: TGCAGTGCTAGAGAGTTCTCGAGCGGCGAG. This encodes CSAREFSSGE. The whole CDR3 reads CSAREFSSGEQYF.

In the case of this clone: Read coverage stops 3 residues before the CDR3 terminus; the germline J gene supplies the remainder. The rearrangement joins TRBV5-6 to TRBJ2-3; 7 nucleotides line up with TRBD2. The CDR3 sequence is 13 residues long. Looked up from germline, CDR1 is SGHDT and CDR2 is YYEEEE. CDR3 DNA (partial): TGTGCCAGCAGCTTGGAGCGGGGTCAGCCG. Translated, it gives CASSLERGQP. The CDR3 in its entirety is CASSLERGQPQYF. The full variable domain, in which reference TRBV5-6 and TRBJ2-3 provide the parts outside the CDR3, is DAGVTQSPTHLIKTRGQQVTLRCSPKSGHDTVSWYQQALGQGPQFIFQYYEEEERQRGNFPDRFSGHQFPNYSSELNVNALLLGDSALYLCASSLERGQPQYFGPGTRLTVL.

A word on this clone: The read halts 3 residues ahead of the CDR3 end, with the missing end drawn from the germline J gene. The chain recombines TRBV18 with TRBJ1-4; 9 bases map to TRBD1. In germline, CDR1 is KGHSH, CDR2 LQKENI. The CDR3 extends over 18 amino acids. The CDR3 loop is CASSPVLGQGSKNSPLFF. The covered CDR3 bases are TGTGCCAGCTCACCGGTTTTGGGACAGGGATCAAAAAATTCACCA.

With respect to this clone: The DNA ends 3 residues before the CDR3 does, and the rest of the CDR3 is filled in from the germline J gene. The V call is TRBV10-2, the J call TRBJ1-1, with D possibly TRBD1 on 6 matching bases. The germline V gene has CDR1 WSHSY and CDR2 SAAADI. Trimming left V 4 bases short and J 7 bases short, with 16 bases between. CDR3 length equals 14 residues. The part of the CDR3 DNA that was read is TGCGCCAGCAGTGCCTCTAAGAGGGGGAGTGAA. Protein product: CASSASKRGSE. The full-length CDR3 reads as CASSASKRGSEAFF.

CDR3 in amino acids: CASSLAGRYEQYF. Partial CDR3 DNA: TGTGCCAGCAGCTTAGCGGGGCGATACGAG. The rearrangement links TRBV28 to TRBJ2-7; 8 bases fit TRBD2. Read data end 3 residues before the CDR3 end; the end is taken from the germline J gene. Unmatched junction bases numbered 5, after V lost 6 bases and J lost 4 bases. The CDR3 spans 13 residues. The germline gives CDR1 MDHEN, CDR2 SYDVKM.

A word on this clone: Read coverage stops 3 residues before the CDR3 terminus; the germline J gene supplies the remainder. V usage is TRBV19 and J usage is TRBJ2-3, with a weak D call TRBD1 (6 bases). Germline V gene data show CDR1 as LNHDA and CDR2 as SQIVND (reference sequence). The CDR3 totals 16 residues. V gave up 2 bases and J gave up 5 bases, with 17 bases separating them. CDR3 in amino acids: CASSISGGRTGDTQYF. CDR3 DNA (partial): TGTGCCAGTAGTATATCTGGGGGCCGGACGGGAGATACG.